This entry concerns a single TCR beta chain. This specimen belongs to a study of T cell clonotyping in hematopoietic cell transplantation. The assay was immunoSEQ multiplex PCR, and TCRdb's table has in-frame clones only and misses some. The sample includes some 9,700 clones, around 97% of them seen just once. Deletions cut 4 bases from V and 1 base from J, with 10 bases between. This CDR3 comprises 14 residues. The germline gives CDR1 SNHLY, CDR2 FYNNEI. The source was peripheral blood mononuclear cells, collected 100 days after allogeneic stem cell transplant. This chain uses TRBV2 with TRBJ1-1; D gene uncertain. This clonotype originated in a male patient aged 60-70 years who had an allogeneic stem cell transplant from a related donor, so the T cells may come from the graft donor. Some clones in this sample may be carry-over from other donors' samples. CDR3 residues: CASSAQAGNTEAFF. In DNA, the CDR3 is TGTGCCAGCAGTGCTCAGGCTGGGAACACTGAAGCTTTCTTT. The complete variable domain, with remaining parts taken from reference TRBV2 and TRBJ1-1, reads EPEVTQTPSHQVTQMGQEVILRCVPISNHLYFYWYRQILGQKVEFLVSFYNNEISEKSEIFDDQFSVERPDGSNFTLKIRSTKLEDSAMYFCASSAQAGNTEAFFGQGTRLTVV.